A single sample is the source of the 11 T cell receptor beta chains below, sequenced in a study of long-term antiretroviral therapy in people with HIV. This was the immunoSEQ v3.0 assay at survey level. Clones were read by immunoSEQ multiplex PCR, and TCRdb kept only the in-frame ones, dropping some. The sample yields 15,000 to 20,000 clones, approximately 88% seen once. This specimen consisted of unsorted PBMCs, obtained 0.9 years after starting antiretroviral therapy. The source of these receptors is a man younger than 30 with HIV.

This clone came up a few times. The chain uses TRBV28 and TRBJ1-5, with 11 bases lining up with TRBD1. The junction had 6 bases not matched to a gene; V was cut back by 5 bases and J by 6 bases. CDR1 and CDR2 (germline): MDHEN, SYDVKM. The CDR3 spans 15 residues. In DNA form, the CDR3 reads TGTGCCAGCAGTACGGACAGGGGGCCTTTTCAGCCCCAGCATTTT. Its protein product is CASSTDRGPFQPQHF.

V gene TRBV7-8 combines with J gene TRBJ2-1; 9 nucleotides line up with TRBD1. CDR1 and CDR2 (germline): SGHVS, FQNEAQ. The V and J ends lost 3 bases and 3 bases, in that order; junction bases with no gene match: 3. The CDR3 has 15 amino acids. CDR3 DNA sequence: TGTGCCAGCAGCTTTGGACAGGGGAGCTACAATGAGCAGTTCTTC. Its translation: CASSFGQGSYNEQFF.

The chain combines TRBV5-4 with TRBJ1-1; D might be TRBD1 (6 bases). Trimming removed 9 bases from V and 3 bases from J, with 12 bases in between. Germline V CDR1 and CDR2: SGHNT, YYREEE (reference sequence). The CDR3 covers 12 residues. Here the CDR3 reads CAIEAGDTEAFF. For the CDR3, the DNA is TGTGCCATTGAAGCAGGGGACACTGAAGCTTTCTTT.

The rearrangement uses TRBV4-1 and TRBJ1-6, with 8 bases matching TRBD1. Germline CDR1 is MGHRA and CDR2 is YSYEKL. This CDR3 comprises 16 residues. The V segment lost 4 bases and the J segment 7 bases; nucleotides outside the gene matches: 9. CDR3 residues: CASSRLTGVGNSPLHF. In DNA, the CDR3 is TGCGCCAGCAGCCGATTGACAGGGGTAGGGAATTCACCCCTCCACTTT.

This sequence joins TRBV28 and TRBJ2-1; TRBD1 matches 10 bases. This CDR3 is built from 15 residues. V dropped 1 base and J dropped 7; count of bases not matched to a gene: 4. CDR1 and CDR2 from the germline V gene are MDHEN and SYDVKM. As DNA, the CDR3 is TGTGCCAGCAGTTTATCGGACAGGGGGAGAAATGAGCAGTTCTTC. This translates into CASSLSDRGRNEQFF.

The chain recombines TRBV5-6 with TRBJ2-7, with TRBD2 matching 8 bases. J gave up 2 bases and V 3 bases, and 4 bases lay outside the gene matches. This CDR3 contains 14 residues. The V gene's germline CDR1 is SGHDT and CDR2 YYEEEE. Here the CDR3 DNA reads TGTGCCAGCAGCTACGGGGGGGGTCCCTACGAGCAGTACGTC. It is translated as CASSYGGGPYEQYV.

This sequence joins TRBV29-1 and TRBJ1-3; weak D call: TRBD1 (6 bases). CDR3 length: 14 residues. V lost 7 bases, J lost 2 bases, and 15 bases lay in between. Germline V gene lookup returns CDR1 SQVTM and CDR2 ANQGSEA. The DNA for the CDR3 is TGCAGCGCCAACAGGGTGATCGCTGGAAACACCATATATTTT. Amino acid sequence: CSANRVIAGNTIYF.

The chain combines TRBV7-3 with TRBJ2-5, with a possible D match to TRBD2 (7 bases). This CDR3 has 15 residues. Per germline, CDR1 SGHTA and CDR2 FQGTGA. The V end was cut by 4 bases, the J end by 2 bases, with 14 bases between. The CDR3 loop is CASSSGAGAQETQYF. CDR3 DNA sequence: TGTGCCAGCAGCTCGGGGGCGGGGGCGCAAGAGACCCAGTACTTC.

The rearrangement links TRBV6-5 to TRBJ2-4; D is tentatively TRBD1 or TRBD2 (6 bases each). The CDR3 has 14 residues. Trimming removed 0 bases from V and 9 bases from J, with 12 bases in between. CDR1 is MNHEY, CDR2 SVGAGI, per germline. CDR3 protein: CASSYSAGEVIQYF. The DNA for the CDR3 is TGTGCCAGCAGTTACTCGGCAGGGGAGGTCATTCAGTACTTC.

This clone has just a few counts. This rearrangement joins TRBV6-5 to TRBJ2-5; D unresolved. Deletions cut 0 bases from V and 5 bases from J, with 4 bases between. The germline V gene encodes CDR1 MNHEY and CDR2 SVGAGI. The CDR3 runs to 12 residues. The DNA of the CDR3 is TGTGCCAGCAGTTACTCAGGGGAGACCCAGTACTTC. As protein: CASSYSGETQYF.

This clone has only one observation. The rearrangement uses TRBV27 and TRBJ2-2, with D perhaps TRBD1 (5 bases). Germline loops: CDR1 MNHEY, CDR2 SMNVEV (reference sequence). The CDR3 sequence is 15 residues long. Between the trimmed V and J ends, which lost 7 bases and 3 bases, there was a span of 15 bases. This CDR3 is CASTPAGRDTGELFF. Here the CDR3 DNA reads TGTGCCAGCACCCCGGCAGGGCGAGACACCGGGGAGCTGTTTTTT.